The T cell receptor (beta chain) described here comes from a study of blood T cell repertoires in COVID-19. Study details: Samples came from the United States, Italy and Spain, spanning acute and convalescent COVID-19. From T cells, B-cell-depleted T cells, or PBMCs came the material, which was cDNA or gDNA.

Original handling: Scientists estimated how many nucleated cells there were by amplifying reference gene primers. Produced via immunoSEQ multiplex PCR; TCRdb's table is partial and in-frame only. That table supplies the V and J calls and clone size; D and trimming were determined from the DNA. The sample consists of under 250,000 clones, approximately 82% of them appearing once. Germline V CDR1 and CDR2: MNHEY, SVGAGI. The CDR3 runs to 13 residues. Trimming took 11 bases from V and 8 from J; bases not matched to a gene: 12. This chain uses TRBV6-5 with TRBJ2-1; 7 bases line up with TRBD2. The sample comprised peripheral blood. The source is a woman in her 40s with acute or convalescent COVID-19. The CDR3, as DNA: TGTGCCGCGGGGGACGGGAGTCCCGATGAGCAGTTCTTC. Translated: CAAGDGSPDEQFF.